This TCR beta chain was recorded in a study of T cells in Graves' hyperthyroidism and ophthalmopathy. RNA transcripts were the template for amplifying TCR beta CDR3 regions. During a first-round RT-PCR of the TCR CDR3, the HTBI primer set was used. TCRdb used MiXCR to reprocess the multiplex PCR reads, holding one entry per CDR3 protein. The top ten hold about 8.3% of the sample, which has 500,000 to 600,000 distinct CDR3 sequences, 40% to 55% seen once. This clonotype was counted once. Germline V gene sequence: CDR1 SEHNR, CDR2 FQNEAQ (reference sequence). Trimming stripped 5 bases from V and 3 bases from J, with 13 bases between. CDR3 size: 14 residues.

This TCR was sampled from a woman under 30 with Graves' hyperthyroidism. V is TRBV7-9 and J is TRBJ1-2; D is unclear. The sequencing sample was made of peripheral blood or thyroid tissue (not recorded which). CDR3 in amino acids: CASSEVGEHYGYTF. CDR3 DNA sequence: TGTGCCAGCAGCGAGGTCGGGGAGCACTATGGCTACACCTTC.